The 10 T cell receptor beta chains in this list originate from one sample, sequenced in a study of human T cells and chemical hapten exposure (dated by TCRdb to the early 2020s). Library method: RACE. Sequencing was carried out with a NextSeq 500. TCRdb reran the public reads through fastp at Q25 and MiXCR, keeping productive beta chains. Each record represents a unique CDR3 protein, reported with the most common genes and DNA among its rows. The sample records about 84,000 distinct CDR3 sequences, 8.5% to 12% of which are singletons. The ten largest clones capture 5% of the sample. Sample time point, as interpreted from the label and publication: patch test 2, 6 weeks after DPC sensitization. The treatment or condition label here, explained by the study, means: therapeutic diphenylcyclopropenone sensitization with weekly scalp DPC. This material consisted of whole blood, taken in connection with sensitization to the hapten diphenylcyclopropenone (DPC). These receptors were obtained from a woman aged 50 to 60 with alopecia areata. Some clones in this sample may be carry-over from other donors' samples.

This clonotype was detected ten times or more. The V and J genes are TRBV28 and TRBJ2-4; D gene ambiguous. The CDR3 length is 16 residues. CDR1 and CDR2 from the germline V gene are MDHEN and SYDVKM. Trimming took off 3 bases at V and 5 bases at J, with 17 bases between the two ends. The CDR3 spells CASSLDGQVLQNIQYF. CDR3 nucleotide sequence: TGTGCCAGCAGTTTGGACGGGCAGGTCCTACAAAACATTCAGTACTTC.

This rearrangement joins TRBV7-2 to TRBJ1-5, with D uncertain. Germline CDR1 reads SGHTA; CDR2 reads FQGNSA. The CDR3 sequence is 12 residues long. V gave up 2 bases and J gave up 7 bases, with 6 bases separating them. CDR3 in DNA: TGTGCCAGCAGCTTAATGGAGCAGCCCCAGCATTTT. Amino acid sequence: CASSLMEQPQHF.

This clonotype has more than one count but fewer than ten. The chain joins TRBV6-5 to TRBJ2-5; TRBD1 matches at 7 bases. The CDR3 is made up of 15 amino acids. In germline, CDR1 is MNHEY, CDR2 SVGAGI. J gave up 2 bases and V 0 bases, and 3 bases lay outside the gene matches. DNA of the CDR3: TGTGCCAGCAGTTACTCTACGACAGGGCAAGAGACCCAGTACTTC. This translates into CASSYSTTGQETQYF.

This clonotype showed up many times. The chain links TRBV29-1 to TRBJ2-2; the match to TRBD2 covers 9 bases. CDR3 length: 15 residues. The V segment lost 7 bases and the J segment 3 bases; nucleotides outside the gene matches: 9. Germline lookup yields CDR1 SQVTM and CDR2 ANQGSEA. CDR3 amino acids: CSAKRREGYTGELFF. CDR3 sequence (DNA): TGCAGCGCCAAGAGGCGGGAGGGGTACACCGGGGAGCTGTTTTTT.

This clonotype was seen just once. V is TRBV10-2 and J is TRBJ2-7; D gene uncertain. Germline lookup yields CDR1 WSHSY and CDR2 SAAADI. The CDR3 loop spans 13 amino acids. V lost 3 bases to trimming and J lost 6 bases, with 12 bases between them. The CDR3 region has the DNA TGCGCCAGCAGTGAAGTTCCTCGCTCCGAGCAGTACTTC. As protein: CASSEVPRSEQYF.

This clonotype was seen more than once but under ten times. The J gene is TRBJ2-7, the V gene TRBV12-3 or TRBV12-4; TRBD2 aligns across 11 bases. J gave up 4 bases and V 5 bases, and 7 bases lay outside the gene matches. This CDR3 has 15 amino acids. DNA for the CDR3: TGTGCCAGCAGTGTTAGCGGGAGGGCGCTTTACGAGCAGTACTTC. Residues: CASSVSGRALYEQYF.

Many counts were recorded for this clonotype. Written as DNA, the CDR3 is TGCAGTGCGGGACAGGGGGCGCGCCAAGAGACCCAGTACTTC. As protein: CSAGQGARQETQYF. The rearrangement uses TRBV20-1 and TRBJ2-5, with TRBD1 matching over 12 bases. The ends lost 6 bases at V and 1 base at J; junction bases unmatched: 3. Germline values: CDR1 DFQATT, CDR2 SNEGSKA (reference sequence). The CDR3 runs 14 residues.

The rearrangement uses TRBV4-1 and TRBJ1-3, with TRBD1 matching 10 bases. V lost 4 bases to trimming and J lost 3 bases; unmatched junction nucleotides: 12. The CDR3 runs 18 residues. Germline assignment: CDR1 MGHRA and CDR2 YSYEKL. In DNA form, the CDR3 reads TGCGCCAGCAGCCTAGAACTAAGACAGGGGGCTGGTGGAAACACCATATATTTT. Protein sequence: CASSLELRQGAGGNTIYF.

CDR3 in DNA: TGCAGCGTCTCGCGGACAGGGGGAGTTGGGGCCAACGTCCTGACTTTC. This translates into CSVSRTGGVGANVLTF. The chain employs TRBV29-1 and TRBJ2-6, with 10 bases aligning to TRBD1. Germline CDR1 SQVTM, CDR2 ANQGSEA. The CDR3 is 16 amino acids. V gave up 6 bases and J gave up 3 bases; unmatched junction bases: 8.

The J gene is TRBJ1-2, the V gene TRBV28, with TRBD1 matching over 8 bases. This CDR3 spans 12 amino acids. Losses at the gene ends were 8 bases for V and 4 bases for J; bases not matched to a gene: 3. The V gene's germline CDR1 is MDHEN and CDR2 SYDVKM. The CDR3 DNA follows: TGTGCCAGCGGGACAGGCGTCTATGGCTACACCTTC. It translates to CASGTGVYGYTF.